These T cell receptor beta chains were read from a single sample in a study of patients and donors after allogeneic stem cell transplantation. MiXCR was run by TCRdb on the RT-PCR reads, yielding one entry per CDR3 protein. The sample has 920,000 or so distinct CDR3 sequences, 15% to 20% seen once; the top ten hold about 6%. The sample was blood, either unsorted or a sorted T cell fraction (not recorded which). These receptors all come from a human donor who was either an allogeneic HSCT recipient or a stem cell or donor lymphocyte infusion donor (not recorded which). It is not recorded whose cells these are; they may come from a transplant donor. Each CDR3 is given with its conserved first and last residue. Each record gives: J gene, V gene, CDR3 protein.

>TRBJ2-5|TRBV12-5
CASVPGTVGQETQYF
>TRBJ1-1|TRBV15
CATSRGSGDAFF
>TRBJ2-7|TRBV29-1
CSASGPSYEQYF
>TRBJ2-1|TRBV6-2/TRBV6-3
CASSPTSEQFF
>TRBJ2-7|TRBV12-3/TRBV12-4
CASSLTGQGNDEQYF
>TRBJ1-1|TRBV29-1
CSVADGHTEAFF
>TRBJ2-4|TRBV29-1
CSVKTSGGYIQYF
>TRBJ1-1|TRBV4-1
CASSQALGTVNTEAFF
>TRBJ1-2|TRBV21-1
CASSPRTGIGYTF
>TRBJ1-1|TRBV5-1
CASSLTGLNTEAFF